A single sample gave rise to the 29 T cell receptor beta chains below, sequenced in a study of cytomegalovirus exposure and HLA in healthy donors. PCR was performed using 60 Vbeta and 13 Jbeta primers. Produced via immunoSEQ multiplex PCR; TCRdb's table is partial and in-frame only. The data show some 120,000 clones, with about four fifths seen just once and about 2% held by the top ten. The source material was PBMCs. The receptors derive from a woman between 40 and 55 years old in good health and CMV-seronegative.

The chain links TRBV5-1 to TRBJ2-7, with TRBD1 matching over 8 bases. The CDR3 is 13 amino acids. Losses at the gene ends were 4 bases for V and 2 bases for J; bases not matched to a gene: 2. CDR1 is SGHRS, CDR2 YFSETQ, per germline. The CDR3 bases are TGCGCCAGCAGCGTGGGACAGGCCTACGAGCAGTACTTC. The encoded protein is CASSVGQAYEQYF.

The CDR3 DNA is TGTGCCAGCAGACCGGACAGGGGCATCCTTGGTACTGAAGCTTTCTTT. It codes for CASRPDRGILGTEAFF. The genes are TRBV27 and TRBJ1-1; 9 bases line up with TRBD1. Unmatched junction bases numbered 13, after V lost 6 bases and J lost 5 bases. Germline V gives CDR1 MNHEY, CDR2 SMNVEV (reference sequence). This CDR3 has 16 residues.

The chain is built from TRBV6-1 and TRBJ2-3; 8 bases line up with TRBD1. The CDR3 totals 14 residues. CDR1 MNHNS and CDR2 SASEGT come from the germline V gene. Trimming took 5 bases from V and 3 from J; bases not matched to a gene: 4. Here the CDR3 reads CASSPGQATDTQYF. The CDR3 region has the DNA TGTGCCAGCAGTCCGGGACAGGCGACAGATACGCAGTATTTT.

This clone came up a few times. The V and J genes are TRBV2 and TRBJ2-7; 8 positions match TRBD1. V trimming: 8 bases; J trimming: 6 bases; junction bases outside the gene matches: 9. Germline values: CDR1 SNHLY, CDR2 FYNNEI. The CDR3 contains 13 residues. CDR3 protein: CASWGTGRGEQYF. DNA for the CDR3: TGTGCCAGCTGGGGGACAGGACGGGGCGAGCAGTACTTC.

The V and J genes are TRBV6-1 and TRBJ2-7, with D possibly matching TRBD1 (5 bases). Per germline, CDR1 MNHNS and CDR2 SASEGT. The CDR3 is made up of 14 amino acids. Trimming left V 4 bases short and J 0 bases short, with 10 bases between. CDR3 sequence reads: CASSGSGISYEQYF. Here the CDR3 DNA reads TGTGCCAGCAGTGGATCAGGGATCTCCTACGAGCAGTACTTC.

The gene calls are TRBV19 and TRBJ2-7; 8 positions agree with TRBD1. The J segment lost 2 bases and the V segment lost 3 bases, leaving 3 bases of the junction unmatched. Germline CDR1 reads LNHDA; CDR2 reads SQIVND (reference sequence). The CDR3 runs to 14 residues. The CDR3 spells CASSIQDRAYEQYF. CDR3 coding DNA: TGTGCCAGTAGTATTCAGGACAGGGCCTACGAGCAGTACTTC. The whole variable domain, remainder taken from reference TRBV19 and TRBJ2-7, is DGGITQSPKYLFRKEGQNVTLSCEQNLNHDAMYWYRQDPGQGLRLIYYSQIVNDFQKGDIAEGYSVSREKKESFPLTVTSAQKNPTAFYLCASSIQDRAYEQYFGPGTRLTVT.

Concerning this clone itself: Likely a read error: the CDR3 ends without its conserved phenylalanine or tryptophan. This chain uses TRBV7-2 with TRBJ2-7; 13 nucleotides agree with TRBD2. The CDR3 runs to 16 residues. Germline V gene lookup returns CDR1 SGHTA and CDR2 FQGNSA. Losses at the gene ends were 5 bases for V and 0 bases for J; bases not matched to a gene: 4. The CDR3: CASSQRLAGGSYEQYS. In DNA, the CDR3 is TGTGCCAGCAGCCAGCGACTAGCGGGAGGCTCCTACGAGCAGTACTCC.

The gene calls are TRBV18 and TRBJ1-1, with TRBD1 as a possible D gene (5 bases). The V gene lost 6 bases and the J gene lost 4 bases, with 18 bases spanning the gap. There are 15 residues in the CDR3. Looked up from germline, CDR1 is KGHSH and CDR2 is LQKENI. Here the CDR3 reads CASSNLNQGSTEAFF. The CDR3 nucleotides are TGTGCCAGCTCGAACCTCAATCAGGGTAGCACTGAAGCTTTCTTT.

The CDR3 DNA reads TGTGCTTTGAGGGTTGGGGGGGACTGGGAGACCCAGTACTTC. It specifies CALRVGGDWETQYF. The chain employs TRBV30 and TRBJ2-5; 7 bases align to TRBD2. The CDR3 is made up of 14 amino acids. CDR1 GTSNPN and CDR2 SVGIG come from the germline V gene (reference sequence).

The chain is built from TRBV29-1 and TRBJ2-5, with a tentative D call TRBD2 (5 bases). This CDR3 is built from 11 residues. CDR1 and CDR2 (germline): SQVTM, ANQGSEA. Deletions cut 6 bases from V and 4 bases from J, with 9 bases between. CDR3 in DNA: TGCAGCGTCCTAGGACTAGAGACCCAGTACTTC. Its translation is CSVLGLETQYF.

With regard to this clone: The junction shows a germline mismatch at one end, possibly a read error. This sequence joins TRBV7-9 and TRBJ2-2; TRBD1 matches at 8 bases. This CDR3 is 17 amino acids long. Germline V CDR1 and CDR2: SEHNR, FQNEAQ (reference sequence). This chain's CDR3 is CSSSLAWTGQNTGELFF. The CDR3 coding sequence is TGTTCCAGCAGCTTAGCCTGGACAGGGCAAAACACCGGGGAGCTGTTTTTT.

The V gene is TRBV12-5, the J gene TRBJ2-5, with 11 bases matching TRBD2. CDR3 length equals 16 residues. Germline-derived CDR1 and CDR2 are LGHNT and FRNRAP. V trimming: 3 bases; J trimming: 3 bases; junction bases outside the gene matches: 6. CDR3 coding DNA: TGTGCTAGTGGTTTCGGCCTAGCGGGGGGTGAAGAGACCCAGTACTTC. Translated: CASGFGLAGGEETQYF.

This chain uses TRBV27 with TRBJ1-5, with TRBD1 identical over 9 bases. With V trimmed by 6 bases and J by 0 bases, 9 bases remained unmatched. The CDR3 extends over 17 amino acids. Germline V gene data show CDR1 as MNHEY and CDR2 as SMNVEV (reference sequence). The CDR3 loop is CASSPTGGRYSNQPQHF. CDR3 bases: TGTGCCAGCAGCCCTACAGGGGGCCGATATAGCAATCAGCCCCAGCATTTT.

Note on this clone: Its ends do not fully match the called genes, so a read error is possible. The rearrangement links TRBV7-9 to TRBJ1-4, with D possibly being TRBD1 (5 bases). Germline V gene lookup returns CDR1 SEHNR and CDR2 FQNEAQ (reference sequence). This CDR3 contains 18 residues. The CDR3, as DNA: TGTTCCAGCACCCGCCAGCCCCTAGGGGTCCATCGGGTTGAAAAACTGTTTTTT. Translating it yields CSSTRQPLGVHRVEKLFF.

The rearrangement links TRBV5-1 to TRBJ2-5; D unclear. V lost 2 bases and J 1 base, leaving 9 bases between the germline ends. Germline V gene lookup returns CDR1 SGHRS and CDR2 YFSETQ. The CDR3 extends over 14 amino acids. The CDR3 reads CASSFSTAQETQYF. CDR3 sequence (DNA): TGCGCCAGCAGCTTTAGTACAGCCCAAGAGACCCAGTACTTC.

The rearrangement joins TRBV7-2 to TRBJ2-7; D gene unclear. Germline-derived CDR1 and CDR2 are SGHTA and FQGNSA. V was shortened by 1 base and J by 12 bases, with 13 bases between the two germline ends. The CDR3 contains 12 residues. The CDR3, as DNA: TGTGCCAGCAGCTTAGATGGGCCACCCCTGTACTTC. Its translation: CASSLDGPPLYF.

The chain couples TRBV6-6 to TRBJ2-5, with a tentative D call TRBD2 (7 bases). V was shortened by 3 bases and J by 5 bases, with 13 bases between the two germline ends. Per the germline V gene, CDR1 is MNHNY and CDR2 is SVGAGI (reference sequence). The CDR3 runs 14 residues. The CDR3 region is CASSYPGEGETQYF. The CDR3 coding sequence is TGTGCCAGCAGTTATCCAGGGGAGGGGGAGACCCAGTACTTC.

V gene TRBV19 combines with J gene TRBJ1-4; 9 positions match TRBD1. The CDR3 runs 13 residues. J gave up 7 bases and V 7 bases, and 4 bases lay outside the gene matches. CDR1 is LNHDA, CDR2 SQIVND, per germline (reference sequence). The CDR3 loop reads CASMGQGGEKLFF. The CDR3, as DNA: TGTGCCAGTATGGGACAGGGCGGTGAAAAACTGTTTTTT.

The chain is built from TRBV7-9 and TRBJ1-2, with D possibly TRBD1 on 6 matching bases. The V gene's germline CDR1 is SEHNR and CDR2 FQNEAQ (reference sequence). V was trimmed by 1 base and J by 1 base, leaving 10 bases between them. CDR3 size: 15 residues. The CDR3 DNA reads TGTGCCAGCAGCTTAGAACAGGGATTTAACTATGGCTACACCTTC. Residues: CASSLEQGFNYGYTF.

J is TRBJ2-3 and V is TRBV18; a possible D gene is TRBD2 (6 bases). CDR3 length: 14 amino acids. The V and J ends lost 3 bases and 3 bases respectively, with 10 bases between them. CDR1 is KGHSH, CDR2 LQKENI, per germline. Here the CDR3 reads CASSPGGLTDTQYF. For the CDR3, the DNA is TGTGCCAGCTCACCCGGCGGACTAACAGATACGCAGTATTTT.

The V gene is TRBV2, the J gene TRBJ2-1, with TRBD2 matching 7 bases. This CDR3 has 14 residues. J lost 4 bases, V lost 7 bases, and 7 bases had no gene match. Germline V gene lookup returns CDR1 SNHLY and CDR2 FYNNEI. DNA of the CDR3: TGTGCCAGCACAGAACTAGCGTCGTACAATGAGCAGTTCTTC. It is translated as CASTELASYNEQFF. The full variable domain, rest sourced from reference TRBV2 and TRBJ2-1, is EPEVTQTPSHQVTQMGQEVILRCVPISNHLYFYWYRQILGQKVEFLVSFYNNEISEKSEIFDDQFSVERPDGSNFTLKIRSTKLEDSAMYFCASTELASYNEQFFGPGTRLTVL.

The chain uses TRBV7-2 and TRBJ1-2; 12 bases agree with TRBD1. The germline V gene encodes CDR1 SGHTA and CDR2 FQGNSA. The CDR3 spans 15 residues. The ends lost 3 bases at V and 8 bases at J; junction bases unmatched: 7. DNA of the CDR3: TGTGCCAGCAGCTTCGGAGGGACAGGGGGCGCGGGCTACACCTTC. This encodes CASSFGGTGGAGYTF. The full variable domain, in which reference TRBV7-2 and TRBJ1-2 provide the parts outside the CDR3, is GAGVSQSPSNKVTEKGKDVELRCDPISGHTALYWYRQSLGQGLEFLIYFQGNSAPDKSGLPSDRFSAERTGGSVSTLTIQRTQQEDSAVYLCASSFGGTGGAGYTFGSGTRLTVV.

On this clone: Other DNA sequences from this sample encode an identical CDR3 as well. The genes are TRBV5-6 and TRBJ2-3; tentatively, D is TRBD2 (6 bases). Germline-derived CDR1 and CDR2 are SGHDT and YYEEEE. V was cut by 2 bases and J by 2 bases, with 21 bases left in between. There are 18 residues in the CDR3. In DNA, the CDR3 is TGTGCCAGCAGCTTAGGACTGGCGGGAATCCCCATCACAGATACGCAGTATTTT. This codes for CASSLGLAGIPITDTQYF.

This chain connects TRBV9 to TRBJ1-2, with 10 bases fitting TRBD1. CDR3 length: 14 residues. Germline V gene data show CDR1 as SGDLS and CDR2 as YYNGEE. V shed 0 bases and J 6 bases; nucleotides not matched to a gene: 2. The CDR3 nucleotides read TGTGCCAGCAGCGTAGGACAGGGGGCGGATGGCTACACCTTC. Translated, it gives CASSVGQGADGYTF.

The CDR3 nucleotides are TGCGCCAGCAGCCCCGGGGGGTACGAGCAGTACTTC. It specifies CASSPGGYEQYF. The chain recombines TRBV4-1 with TRBJ2-7, with 7 bases that match TRBD2. Germline CDR1 and CDR2: MGHRA and YSYEKL. This CDR3 comprises 12 residues. The trim removed 4 bases at V and 4 bases at J, leaving 1 base unmatched.

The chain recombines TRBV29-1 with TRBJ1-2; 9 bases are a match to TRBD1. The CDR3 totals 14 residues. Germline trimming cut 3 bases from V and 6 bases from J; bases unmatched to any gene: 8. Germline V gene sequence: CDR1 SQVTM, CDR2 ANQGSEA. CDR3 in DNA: TGCAGCGTTGATAGCCGGGACAGGGCTAATGGCTACACCTTC. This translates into CSVDSRDRANGYTF.

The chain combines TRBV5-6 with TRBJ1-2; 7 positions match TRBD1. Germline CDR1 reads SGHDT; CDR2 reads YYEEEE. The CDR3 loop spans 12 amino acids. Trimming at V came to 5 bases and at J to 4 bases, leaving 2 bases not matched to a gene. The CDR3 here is CASRTGVYGYTF. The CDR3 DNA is TGTGCCAGCAGAACAGGGGTCTATGGCTACACCTTC.

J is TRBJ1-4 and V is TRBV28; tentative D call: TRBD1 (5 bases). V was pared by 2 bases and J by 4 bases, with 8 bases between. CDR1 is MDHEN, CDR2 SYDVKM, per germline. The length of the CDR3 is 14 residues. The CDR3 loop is CASSLGQGNEKLFF. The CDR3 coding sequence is TGTGCCAGCAGTTTAGGGCAGGGTAATGAAAAACTGTTTTTT.

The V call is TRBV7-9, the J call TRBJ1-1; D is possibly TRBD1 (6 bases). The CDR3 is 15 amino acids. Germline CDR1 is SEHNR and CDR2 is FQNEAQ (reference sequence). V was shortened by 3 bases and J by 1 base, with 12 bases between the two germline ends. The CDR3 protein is CASSFSQGTNTEAFF. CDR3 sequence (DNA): TGTGCCAGCAGCTTTTCACAGGGAACGAACACTGAAGCTTTCTTT.